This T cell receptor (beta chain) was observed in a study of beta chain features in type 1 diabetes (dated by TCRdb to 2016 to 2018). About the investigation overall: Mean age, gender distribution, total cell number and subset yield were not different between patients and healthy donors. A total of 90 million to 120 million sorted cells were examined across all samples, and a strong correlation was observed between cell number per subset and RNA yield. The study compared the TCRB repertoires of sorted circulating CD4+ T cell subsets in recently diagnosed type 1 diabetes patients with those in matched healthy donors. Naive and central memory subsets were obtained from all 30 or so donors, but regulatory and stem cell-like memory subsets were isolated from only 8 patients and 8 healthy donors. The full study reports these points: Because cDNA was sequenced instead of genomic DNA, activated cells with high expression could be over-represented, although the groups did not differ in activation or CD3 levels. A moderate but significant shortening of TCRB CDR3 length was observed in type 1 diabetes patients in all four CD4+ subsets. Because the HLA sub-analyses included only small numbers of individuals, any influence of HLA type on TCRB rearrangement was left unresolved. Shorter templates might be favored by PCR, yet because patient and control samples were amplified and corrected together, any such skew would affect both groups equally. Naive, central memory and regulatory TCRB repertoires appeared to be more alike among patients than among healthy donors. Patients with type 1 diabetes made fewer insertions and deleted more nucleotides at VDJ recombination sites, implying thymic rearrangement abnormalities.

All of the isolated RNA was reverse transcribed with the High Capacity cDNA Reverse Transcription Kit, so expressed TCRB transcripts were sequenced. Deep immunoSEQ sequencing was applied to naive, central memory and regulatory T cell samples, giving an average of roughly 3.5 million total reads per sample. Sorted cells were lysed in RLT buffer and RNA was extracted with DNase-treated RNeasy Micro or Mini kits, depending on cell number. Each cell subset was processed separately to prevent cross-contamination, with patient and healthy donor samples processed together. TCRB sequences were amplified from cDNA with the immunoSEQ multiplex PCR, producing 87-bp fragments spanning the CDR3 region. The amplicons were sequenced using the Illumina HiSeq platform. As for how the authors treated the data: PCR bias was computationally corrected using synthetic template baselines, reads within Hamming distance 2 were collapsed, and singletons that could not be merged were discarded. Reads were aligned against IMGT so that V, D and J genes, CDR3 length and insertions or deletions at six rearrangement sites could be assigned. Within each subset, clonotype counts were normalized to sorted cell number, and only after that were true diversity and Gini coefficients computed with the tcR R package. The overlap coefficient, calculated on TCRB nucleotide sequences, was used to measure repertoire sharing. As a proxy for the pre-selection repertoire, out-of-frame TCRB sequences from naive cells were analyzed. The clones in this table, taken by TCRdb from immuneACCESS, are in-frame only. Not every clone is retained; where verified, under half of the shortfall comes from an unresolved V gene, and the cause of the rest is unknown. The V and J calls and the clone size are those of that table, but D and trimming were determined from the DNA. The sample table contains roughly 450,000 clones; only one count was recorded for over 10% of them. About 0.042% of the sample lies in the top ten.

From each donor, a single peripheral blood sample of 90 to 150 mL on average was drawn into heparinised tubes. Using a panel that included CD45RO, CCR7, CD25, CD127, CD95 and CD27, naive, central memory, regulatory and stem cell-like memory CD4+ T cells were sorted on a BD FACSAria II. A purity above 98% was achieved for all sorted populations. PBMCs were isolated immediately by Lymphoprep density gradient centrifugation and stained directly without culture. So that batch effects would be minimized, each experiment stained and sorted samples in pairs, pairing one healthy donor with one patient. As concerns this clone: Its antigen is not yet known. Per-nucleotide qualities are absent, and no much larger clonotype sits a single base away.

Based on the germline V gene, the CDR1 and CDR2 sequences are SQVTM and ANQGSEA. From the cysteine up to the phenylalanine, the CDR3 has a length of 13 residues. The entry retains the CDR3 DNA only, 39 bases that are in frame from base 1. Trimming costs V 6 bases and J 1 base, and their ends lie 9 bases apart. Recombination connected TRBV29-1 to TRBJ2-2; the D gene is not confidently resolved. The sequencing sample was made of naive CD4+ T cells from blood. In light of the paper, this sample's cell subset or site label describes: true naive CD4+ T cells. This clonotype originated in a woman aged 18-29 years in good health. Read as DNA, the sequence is TGCAGCGTGGAATGGGGGAACACCGGGGAGCTGTTTTTT. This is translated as CSVEWGNTGELFF.